Presented here are 15 T cell receptor beta chains from one specimen sequenced in a study of T cells in Graves' hyperthyroidism and ophthalmopathy (dated by TCRdb to between 2019 and 2020). The protocol used for the library was multiplex PCR. The instrument was an Illumina HiSeq 2000. The TCR beta CDR3 regions were amplified from the RNA transcripts. For the first round of RT-PCR on the TCR CDR3, the HTBI primer set was used together with the Qiagen OneStep RT-PCR kit. Using fastp at Q25 and MiXCR, TCRdb reprocessed the public reads and kept productive beta chains. Entries that share a CDR3 protein sequence are merged under the most common genes and DNA. The sample table lists about 600,000 distinct CDR3 sequences, approximately 15% of them with a count of one. Less than 9% of the sample is in the top ten clones. Sequenced input: blood. Receptors originate from a woman younger than 30 with Graves' ophthalmopathy.

This clonotype came up many times. The DNA of the CDR3 is TGTGCCAGCAGTTTATCCCCTGTACGGAAATATGGCTACACCTTC. Protein sequence: CASSLSPVRKYGYTF. The chain has TRBV12-3 or TRBV12-4 and TRBJ1-2; D gene unclear. V was pared by 2 bases and J by 5 bases, with 15 bases between. CDR3 length: 15 residues.

Of note for this clonotype: A much larger clonotype is one base distant, so this may be a read error. No conserved phenylalanine or tryptophan is present at the end of the CDR3, so a read error is the likely explanation. The genes are TRBV20-1 and TRBJ2-7, with TRBD1 matching over 7 bases. The germline gives CDR1 DFQATT, CDR2 SNEGSKA (reference sequence). The CDR3 is 14 amino acids. V lost 5 bases and J lost 1; bases outside the gene matches: 8. The CDR3 sequence is CSAGGQLISYEQYL. The CDR3 DNA sequence: TGCAGTGCTGGGGGACAGCTTATTTCCTACGAGCAGTACCTC.

This clonotype was found a few times. The rearrangement joins TRBV30 to TRBJ2-7; 11 nucleotides agree with TRBD1. V trimming: 3 bases; J trimming: 6 bases; junction bases outside the gene matches: 7. Germline V lookup: CDR1 GTSNPN, CDR2 SVGIG (reference sequence). The CDR3 spans 14 residues. CDR3 sequence reads: CAWSLGQGAGEQYF. CDR3 coding DNA: TGTGCCTGGAGCCTCGGACAGGGGGCGGGCGAGCAGTACTTC.

Only a few counts were recorded for this clonotype. V usage is TRBV5-5 and J usage is TRBJ1-3; no definite D call. V dropped 5 bases and J dropped 0 bases, with 12 bases sitting between them. CDR1 and CDR2 (germline): SGHKS, YYEKEE (reference sequence). The CDR3 covers 15 residues. DNA of the CDR3: TGTGCCAGCAGGGGTGGGGTAGACTCTGGAAACACCATATATTTT. Amino acid sequence: CASRGGVDSGNTIYF.

This clonotype was observed many times. The CDR3 reads CASSYGGTPLTDTQYF. The CDR3 DNA is TGTGCCAGCAGTTACGGGGGGACGCCACTCACAGATACGCAGTATTTT. V is TRBV27 and J is TRBJ2-3; 7 bases fit TRBD2. The V segment lost 4 bases and the J segment 2 bases; nucleotides outside the gene matches: 9. The length of the CDR3 is 16 residues. CDR1 is MNHEY, CDR2 SMNVEV, per germline (reference sequence).

The chain combines TRBV2 with TRBJ2-7; the match to TRBD1 covers 10 bases. Germline V gene data show CDR1 as SNHLY and CDR2 as FYNNEI. The CDR3 covers 15 residues. Losses at the gene ends were 3 bases for V and 3 bases for J; bases not matched to a gene: 5. CDR3 amino acids: CASSEWTGGFYEQYF. CDR3 bases: TGTGCCAGCAGTGAGTGGACAGGGGGTTTCTACGAGCAGTACTTC.

In regard to this clonotype: It may be a read error: a sequence one base away is much more abundant. The chain uses TRBV5-6 and TRBJ1-1; TRBD1 matches 8 bases. The CDR3 is 14 amino acids. The germline gives CDR1 SGHDT, CDR2 YYEEEE. Losses at the gene ends were 6 bases for V and 4 bases for J; bases not matched to a gene: 8. Written as DNA, the CDR3 is TGTGCCAGCAACTTTCCGGACAGGGCCACTGAAGCTTTCTTT. Translating gives CASNFPDRATEAFF.

This clonotype was picked up many times. The V call is TRBV2, the J call TRBJ2-5; D possibly matches TRBD1 or TRBD2 (6 bases each). Between the trimmed V and J ends, which lost 6 bases and 1 base, there was a span of 12 bases. Germline CDR1 reads SNHLY; CDR2 reads FYNNEI. CDR3 length equals 14 residues. For the CDR3, the DNA is TGTGCCAGCAGCGAGGGGGGACTCCAAGAGACCCAGTACTTC. It translates to CASSEGGLQETQYF.

This clonotype was detected ten times or more. The V gene is TRBV24-1, the J gene TRBJ2-6, with TRBD1 identical over 8 bases. V dropped 3 bases and J dropped 2; count of bases not matched to a gene: 14. Germline V gene sequence: CDR1 KGHDR, CDR2 SFDVKD. This CDR3 comprises 20 residues. CDR3 bases: TGTGCCACCAGTGATCCGGGAGAGACAGGGGAGGTCCCTGGGGCCAACGTCCTGACTTTC. Protein sequence: CATSDPGETGEVPGANVLTF.

This clonotype was counted many times. The V and J genes are TRBV20-1 and TRBJ2-1; D possibly uses TRBD1 or TRBD2 (5 bases each). The CDR3 runs to 16 residues. V lost 3 bases and J 2 bases, leaving 17 bases between the germline ends. CDR1 is DFQATT and CDR2 is SNEGSKA in the germline V gene (reference sequence). The CDR3 DNA sequence: TGCAGTGCTAGGCCCCCGAGGGGACGACCCTACAATGAGCAGTTCTTC. Protein: CSARPPRGRPYNEQFF.

Concerning this clonotype: An end of the junction differs from the germline gene, which may be a read error. J is TRBJ2-2 and V is TRBV19; D might be TRBD1 or TRBD2, each matching 5 bases. Germline CDR1 LNHDA, CDR2 SQIVND (reference sequence). There are 14 residues in the CDR3. CDR3 loop: CASLGLEGTGEPFF. As DNA, the CDR3 is TGTGCCAGTCTTGGGCTAGAAGGGACCGGGGAGCCGTTTTTT.

This clonotype was detected only a few times. This chain joins TRBV6-1 and TRBJ1-4; TRBD1 aligns across 7 bases. The V segment lost 11 bases and the J segment 5 bases; nucleotides outside the gene matches: 11. This CDR3 is 14 amino acids long. The germline CDR1 and CDR2 sequences are MNHNS and SASEGT. The CDR3 DNA is TGTGCCGGACCTATGACAGGGCCAAATGAAAAACTGTTTTTT. Translation gives CAGPMTGPNEKLFF.

In this sample, this clonotype turned up many times. The V call is TRBV6-2 or TRBV6-3, the J call TRBJ2-7; D not resolved. This CDR3 spans 13 amino acids. Per germline, CDR1 MNHEY and CDR2 SVGEGT. The ends were cut back, 8 bases at V and 3 bases at J, with 14 bases in the middle. CDR3 nucleotide sequence: TGTGCCAGCCTCACCCCTCTCTTCTACGAGCAGTACTTC. The encoded protein is CASLTPLFYEQYF.

This clonotype was picked up many times. This CDR3 is CSARDLQRVNTEAFF. CDR3 DNA sequence: TGCAGTGCTAGAGATCTACAGCGGGTGAACACTGAAGCTTTCTTT. This chain uses TRBV20-1 with TRBJ1-1; D is unclear. V was cut by 0 bases and J by 0 bases, with 11 bases left in between. CDR1 is DFQATT, CDR2 SNEGSKA, per germline (reference sequence). CDR3 length: 15 amino acids.

This clonotype occurred a few times. The J gene is TRBJ2-5, the V gene TRBV6-1; TRBD1 matches 8 bases. The CDR3 runs to 13 residues. V shed 4 bases and J 5 bases; nucleotides not matched to a gene: 3. Germline V CDR1 and CDR2: MNHNS, SASEGT. CDR3 sequence: CASSATGEETQYF. CDR3 nucleotides: TGTGCCAGCAGTGCGACAGGGGAGGAGACCCAGTACTTC.